This TCR beta chain was sequenced for a study of regulatory T cells in long-lasting Graves disease. Findings and caveats of the study: With 2,741 shared public clonotypes, persistent patients exceeded new patients, who shared roughly 920. Persistent disease exhibited a predilection for TRBV28, TRBJ1-2 and TRBJ2-5.

Both iRepertoire HTBI primers and Arm-PCR of CDR3 regions were used to build the TCR beta libraries. Each CDR3 protein gets one entry after TCRdb re-called the multiplex PCR reads with MiXCR. The profile shows roughly 430,000 distinct CDR3 sequences, about 16% of them singletons. The table lists this clonotype with a few counts. Its target is not known. This sample's time point: newly diagnosed GD, antithyroid drugs for less than 3 months. From PBMCs, RNA was extracted and then used to make the TCR library. Roughly 10 milliliters of peripheral blood were drawn into EDTA tubes. The V gene end was trimmed by 6 bases and the J gene end by 9 bases; junction bases not matched to a gene: 9. The germline gives CDR1 SNHLY, CDR2 FYNNEI. CDR3 length equals 16 residues. This sample also belongs to another study, concerning T cells in Graves' hyperthyroidism and ophthalmopathy. That study reports: Progression to ophthalmopathy was predicted a median of about six months early.

The sample consisted of peripheral blood mononuclear cells (PBMCs), taken at new diagnosis, from a patient treated with antithyroid drugs. V usage is TRBV2 and J usage is TRBJ1-6, with TRBD1 identical over 12 bases. This TCR derives from a woman in her twenties or thirties with Graves disease. CDR3 nucleotide sequence: TGTGCCAGCAGGCCGAGGGGACAGGGGGCAAGTTCACCCCTCCACTTT. This sequence encodes CASRPRGQGASSPLHF.